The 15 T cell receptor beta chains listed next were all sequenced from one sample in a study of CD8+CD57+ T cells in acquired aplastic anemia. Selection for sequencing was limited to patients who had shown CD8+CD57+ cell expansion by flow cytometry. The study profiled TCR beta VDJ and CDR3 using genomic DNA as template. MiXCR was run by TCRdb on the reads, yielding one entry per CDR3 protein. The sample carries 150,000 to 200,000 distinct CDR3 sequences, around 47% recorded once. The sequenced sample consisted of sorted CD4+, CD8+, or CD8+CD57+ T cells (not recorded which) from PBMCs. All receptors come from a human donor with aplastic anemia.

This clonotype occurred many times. This CDR3 reads CASNGQGAFQPQHF. The CDR3 DNA reads TGTGCCAGCAATGGACAGGGGGCATTTCAGCCCCAGCATTTT. The rearrangement joins TRBV6-1 to TRBJ1-5, with 11 bases matching TRBD1. This CDR3 comprises 14 residues. J lost 6 bases, V lost 7 bases, and 5 bases had no gene match. Germline V lookup: CDR1 MNHNS, CDR2 SASEGT.

The DNA for the CDR3 is TGTGCCAGCAGCTTGCGAGCGGGGGGGACCCAGTACTTC. Protein product: CASSLRAGGTQYF. This rearrangement joins TRBV5-6 to TRBJ2-5; 9 positions agree with TRBD2. CDR1 and CDR2 (germline): SGHDT, YYEEEE. V shed 1 base and J 7 bases; nucleotides not matched to a gene: 2. This CDR3 region has 13 residues. Drawing the rest from reference TRBV5-6 and TRBJ2-5, the complete variable domain is DAGVTQSPTHLIKTRGQQVTLRCSPKSGHDTVSWYQQALGQGPQFIFQYYEEEERQRGNFPDRFSGHQFPNYSSELNVNALLLGDSALYLCASSLRAGGTQYFGPGTRLLVL.

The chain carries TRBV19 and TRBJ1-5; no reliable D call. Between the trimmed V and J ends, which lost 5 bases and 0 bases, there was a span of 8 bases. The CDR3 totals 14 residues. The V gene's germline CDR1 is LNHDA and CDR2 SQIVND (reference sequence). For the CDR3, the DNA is TGTGCCAGTAGTCCGGCGGATAGCAATCAGCCCCAGCATTTT. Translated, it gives CASSPADSNQPQHF.

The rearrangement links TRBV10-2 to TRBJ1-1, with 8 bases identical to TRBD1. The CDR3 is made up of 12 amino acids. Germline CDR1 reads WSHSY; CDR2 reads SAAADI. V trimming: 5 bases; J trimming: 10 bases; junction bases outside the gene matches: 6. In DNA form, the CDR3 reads TGCGCCAGCAGTCTTGGACAGGGACGAGCTTTCTTT. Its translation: CASSLGQGRAFF.

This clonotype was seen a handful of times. In DNA, the CDR3 is TGTGCCAGCATCTTGAGGACTAGCGGGTCGGGAGAGCAGTTCTTC. Translation gives CASILRTSGSGEQFF. The V call is TRBV11-2, the J call TRBJ2-1, with TRBD2 matching 11 bases. Germline V gene lookup returns CDR1 SGHAT and CDR2 FQNNGV. V lost 7 bases and J lost 10; bases outside the gene matches: 12. This CDR3 is built from 15 residues.

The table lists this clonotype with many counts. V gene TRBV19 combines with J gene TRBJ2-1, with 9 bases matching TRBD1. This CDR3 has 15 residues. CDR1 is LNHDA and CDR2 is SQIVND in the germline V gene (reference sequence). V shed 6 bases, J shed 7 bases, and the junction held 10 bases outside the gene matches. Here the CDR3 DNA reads TGTGCCAGTAGGTCTACCGGGACAGGGAGGAATGAGCAGTTCTTC. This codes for CASRSTGTGRNEQFF. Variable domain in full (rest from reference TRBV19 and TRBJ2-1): DGGITQSPKYLFRKEGQNVTLSCEQNLNHDAMYWYRQDPGQGLRLIYYSQIVNDFQKGDIAEGYSVSREKKESFPLTVTSAQKNPTAFYLCASRSTGTGRNEQFFGPGTRLTVL.

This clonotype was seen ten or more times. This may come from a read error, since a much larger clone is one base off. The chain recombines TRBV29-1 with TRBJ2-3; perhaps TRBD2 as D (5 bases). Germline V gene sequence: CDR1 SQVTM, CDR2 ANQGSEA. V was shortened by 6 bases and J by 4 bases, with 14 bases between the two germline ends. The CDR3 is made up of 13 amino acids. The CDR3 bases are TGCAGCGTCGTAACCGTCGGGGCAGATACGCAGTATTTT. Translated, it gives CSVVTVGADTQYF.

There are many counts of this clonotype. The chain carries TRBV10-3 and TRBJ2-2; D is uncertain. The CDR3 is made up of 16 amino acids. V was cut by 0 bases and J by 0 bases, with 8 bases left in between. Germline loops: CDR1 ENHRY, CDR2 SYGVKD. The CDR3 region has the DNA TGTGCCATCAGTGAGTCAACAGCGCCGAACACCGGGGAGCTGTTTTTT. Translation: CAISESTAPNTGELFF.

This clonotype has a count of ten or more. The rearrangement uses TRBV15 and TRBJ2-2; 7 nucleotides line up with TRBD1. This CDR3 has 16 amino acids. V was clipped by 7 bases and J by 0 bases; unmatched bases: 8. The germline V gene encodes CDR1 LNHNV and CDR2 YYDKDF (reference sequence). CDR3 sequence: CATNRGQGANTGELFF. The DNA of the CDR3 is TGTGCCACCAATAGGGGCCAGGGGGCGAACACCGGGGAGCTGTTTTTT.

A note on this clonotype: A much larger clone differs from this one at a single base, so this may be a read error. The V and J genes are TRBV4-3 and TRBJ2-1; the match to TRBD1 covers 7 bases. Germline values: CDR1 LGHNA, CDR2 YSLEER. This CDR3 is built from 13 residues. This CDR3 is CTSSHRTGDEQFF. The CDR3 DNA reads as TGCACCAGCAGCCATAGAACAGGGGATGAGCAGTTCTTC.

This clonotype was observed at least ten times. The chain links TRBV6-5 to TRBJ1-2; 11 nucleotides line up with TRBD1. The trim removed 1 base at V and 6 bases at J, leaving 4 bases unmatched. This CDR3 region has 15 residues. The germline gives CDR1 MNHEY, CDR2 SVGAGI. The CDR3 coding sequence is TGTGCCAGCAGTTACTGGGACAGGGGGTTGGATGGCTACACCTTC. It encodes CASSYWDRGLDGYTF.

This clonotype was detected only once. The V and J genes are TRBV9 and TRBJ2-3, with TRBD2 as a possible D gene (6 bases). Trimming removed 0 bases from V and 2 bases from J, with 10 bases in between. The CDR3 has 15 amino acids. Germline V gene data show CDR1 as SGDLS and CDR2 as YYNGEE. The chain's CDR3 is CASSVGLELTDTQYF. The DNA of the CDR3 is TGTGCCAGCAGCGTAGGACTAGAACTCACAGATACGCAGTATTTT. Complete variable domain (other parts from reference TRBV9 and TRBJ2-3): DSGVTQTPKHLITATGQRVTLRCSPRSGDLSVYWYQQSLDQGLQFLIQYYNGEERAKGNILERFSAQQFPDLHSELNLSSLELGDSALYFCASSVGLELTDTQYFGPGTRLTVL.

CDR3 residues: CASSPQSGSNTEAFF. The CDR3 DNA reads TGTGCCAGCAGCCCCCAGTCGGGGTCGAACACTGAAGCTTTCTTT. The gene calls are TRBV7-6 and TRBJ1-1; D unresolved. Germline-derived CDR1 and CDR2 are SGHVS and FNYEAQ. CDR3 length equals 15 residues. Trimming removed 5 bases from V and 1 base from J, with 14 bases in between.

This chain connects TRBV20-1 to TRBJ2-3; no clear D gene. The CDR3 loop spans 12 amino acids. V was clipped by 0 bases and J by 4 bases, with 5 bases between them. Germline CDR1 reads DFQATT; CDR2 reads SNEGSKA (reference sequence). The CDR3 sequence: CSARDAPDTQYF. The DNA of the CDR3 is TGCAGTGCTAGAGATGCCCCAGATACGCAGTATTTT.

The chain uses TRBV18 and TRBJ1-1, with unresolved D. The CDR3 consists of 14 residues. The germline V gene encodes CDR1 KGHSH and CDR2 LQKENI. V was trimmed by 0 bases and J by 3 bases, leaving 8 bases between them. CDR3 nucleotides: TGTGCCAGCTCACCACCGGGGAGGGACACTGAAGCTTTCTTT. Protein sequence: CASSPPGRDTEAFF.